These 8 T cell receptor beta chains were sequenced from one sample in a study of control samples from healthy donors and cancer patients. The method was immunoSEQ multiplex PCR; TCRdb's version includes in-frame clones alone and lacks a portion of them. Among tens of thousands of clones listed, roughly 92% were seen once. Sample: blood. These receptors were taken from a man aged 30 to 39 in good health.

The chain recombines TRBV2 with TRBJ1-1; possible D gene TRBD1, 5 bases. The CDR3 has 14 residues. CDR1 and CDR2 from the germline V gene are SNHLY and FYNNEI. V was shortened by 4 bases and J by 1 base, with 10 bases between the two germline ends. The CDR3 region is CASSVSGRNTEAFF. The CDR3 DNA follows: TGTGCCAGCAGTGTATCAGGGAGGAACACTGAAGCTTTCTTT. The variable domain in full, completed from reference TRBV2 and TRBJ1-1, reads EPEVTQTPSHQVTQMGQEVILRCVPISNHLYFYWYRQILGQKVEFLVSFYNNEISEKSEIFDDQFSVERPDGSNFTLKIRSTKLEDSAMYFCASSVSGRNTEAFFGQGTRLTVV.

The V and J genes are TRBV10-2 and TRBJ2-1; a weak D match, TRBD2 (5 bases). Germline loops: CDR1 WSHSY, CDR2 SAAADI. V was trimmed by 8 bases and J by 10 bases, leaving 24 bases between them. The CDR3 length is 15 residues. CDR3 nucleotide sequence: TGCGCCAGCGTCCTAAGGCTAGGACTGATGGGGGAGCAGTTCTTC. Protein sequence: CASVLRLGLMGEQFF.

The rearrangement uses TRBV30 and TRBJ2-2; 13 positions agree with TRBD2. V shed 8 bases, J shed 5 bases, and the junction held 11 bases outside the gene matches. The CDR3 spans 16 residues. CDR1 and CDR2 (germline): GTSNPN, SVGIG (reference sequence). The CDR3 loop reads CAGDGTSGMGTGELFF. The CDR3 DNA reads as TGTGCCGGAGACGGGACTAGCGGGATGGGAACCGGGGAGCTGTTTTTT.

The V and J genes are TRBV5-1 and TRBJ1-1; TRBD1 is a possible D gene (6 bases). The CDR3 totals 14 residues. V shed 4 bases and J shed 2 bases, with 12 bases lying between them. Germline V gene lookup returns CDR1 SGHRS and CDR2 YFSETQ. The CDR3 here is CASSRVQGNTEAFF. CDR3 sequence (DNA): TGCGCCAGCAGCAGGGTACAGGGCAACACTGAAGCTTTCTTT.

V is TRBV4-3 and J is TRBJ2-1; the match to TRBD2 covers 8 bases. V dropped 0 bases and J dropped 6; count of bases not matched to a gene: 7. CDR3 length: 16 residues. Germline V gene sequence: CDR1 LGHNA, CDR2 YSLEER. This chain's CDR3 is CASSQEGSGGVNEQFF. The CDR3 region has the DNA TGCGCCAGCAGCCAAGAGGGGAGCGGGGGCGTCAATGAGCAGTTCTTC.

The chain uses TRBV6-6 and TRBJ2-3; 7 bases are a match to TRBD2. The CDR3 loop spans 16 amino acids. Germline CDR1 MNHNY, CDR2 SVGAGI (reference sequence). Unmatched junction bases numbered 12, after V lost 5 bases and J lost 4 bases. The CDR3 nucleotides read TGTGCCAGCAGTCCCCCGGGTCTAGCGGTTGCAGATACGCAGTATTTT. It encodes CASSPPGLAVADTQYF.

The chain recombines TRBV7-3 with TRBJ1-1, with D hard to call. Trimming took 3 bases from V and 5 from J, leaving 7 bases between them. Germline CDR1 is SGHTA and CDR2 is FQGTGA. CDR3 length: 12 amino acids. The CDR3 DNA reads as TGTGCCAGCAGCTTGGAGTTGACTGAAGCTTTCTTT. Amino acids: CASSLELTEAFF.

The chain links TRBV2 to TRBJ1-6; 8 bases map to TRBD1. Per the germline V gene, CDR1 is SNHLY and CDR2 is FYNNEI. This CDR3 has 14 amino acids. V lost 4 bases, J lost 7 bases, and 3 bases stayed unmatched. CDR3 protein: CASSARTGNSPLHF. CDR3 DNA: TGTGCCAGCAGTGCCAGGACAGGGAATTCACCCCTCCACTTT.